This T cell receptor beta chain was sequenced in a study of cytotoxic CD8 clonotypes in ibrutinib-treated CLL. Study-wide results and caveats: Higher clonality was seen at ibrutinib response and a return toward baseline at progression.

The assay was immunoSEQ multiplex PCR, and TCRdb's table has in-frame clones only and misses some. Among hundreds of thousands of clones listed, over 60% were seen once. CDR3 length: 13 residues. The V gene's germline CDR1 is SGHTA and CDR2 FQGNSA. V lost 1 base to trimming and J lost 6 bases, with 9 bases between them. Of note for this clone: The antigen is not known.

The sample consisted of PBMCs, taken after 36 months of ibrutinib treatment. The chain couples TRBV7-2 to TRBJ1-2; no firm D call. The receptor was derived from a human donor with chronic lymphocytic leukemia. CDR3 region: CASSLGPRDGYTF. In DNA form, the CDR3 reads TGTGCCAGCAGCTTAGGCCCACGGGATGGCTACACCTTC.